The 8 T cell receptor beta chains below all came from one sample that was sequenced in a study of spatial heterogeneity in lung cancer (dated by TCRdb to between 2017 and 2020). For these receptors, no antigen is known. Per the publication, the time point label means: sample taken at primary tumor resection. Preparation of the library involved 5' RACE. Sequenced using a NextSeq 500. Clones were called with MiXCR by TCRdb after fastp trimmed the public reads at Q25, and only in-frame beta chains were retained. A single entry per CDR3 protein holds the most common genes and DNA from its merged rows. This sample lists about 100,000 distinct CDR3 sequences; 4% to 4.5% were detected once. Less than 25% of the sample belongs to the ten largest clones. The paper's findings and limits, for the study overall: The number of expanded intratumoral alpha and beta TCRs correlated with the tumor nonsynonymous mutation count.

The sample in question was lung tumor tissue, obtained at surgery. The receptor source for this set is a male donor with early-stage non-small cell lung cancer.

This clonotype was counted at least ten times. This chain uses TRBV7-6 with TRBJ2-1; 10 nucleotides line up with TRBD2. The ends lost 5 bases at V and 0 bases at J; junction bases unmatched: 16. This CDR3 is 20 amino acids long. CDR1 is SGHVS and CDR2 is FNYEAQ in the germline V gene. The DNA for the CDR3 is TGTGCCAGCAGCACACCCGGGACTAGCGCCCTAGGGAGCTCCTACAATGAGCAGTTCTTC. Translation gives CASSTPGTSALGSSYNEQFF.

This sequence joins TRBV7-8 and TRBJ2-7; TRBD1 matches at 9 bases. Trimming cost V 6 bases and J 2 bases; bases outside gene matches: 8. This CDR3 region has 15 residues. Germline V lookup: CDR1 SGHVS, CDR2 FQNEAQ. CDR3 residues: CASRSPGQGPYEQYF. The CDR3 nucleotides are TGTGCCAGCAGGTCCCCGGGACAGGGACCCTACGAGCAGTACTTC.

In its sample, this clonotype was seen many times. The chain links TRBV3-1 to TRBJ1-2; D gene unclear. Trimming took 3 bases from V and 5 from J, leaving 7 bases between them. Germline CDR1 is LGHDT and CDR2 is YNNKEL (reference sequence). The CDR3 is 12 amino acids. The CDR3 protein is CASSQGVYGYTF. As DNA, the CDR3 is TGTGCCAGCAGCCAGGGTGTGTATGGCTACACCTTC. Full variable domain (rest looked up from reference TRBV3-1 and TRBJ1-2): DTAVSQTPKYLVTQMGNDKSIKCEQNLGHDTMYWYKQDSKKFLKIMFSYNNKELIINETVPNRFSPKSPDKAHLNLHINSLELGDSAVYFCASSQGVYGYTFGSGTRLTVV.

This clonotype turned up a few times. V gene TRBV7-6 combines with J gene TRBJ2-2, with a possible D match to TRBD2 (6 bases). Trimming pared 3 bases from V and 8 bases from J, leaving 10 bases between. The CDR3 length is 13 residues. The germline V gene encodes CDR1 SGHVS and CDR2 FNYEAQ. CDR3 sequence (DNA): TGTGCCAGCAGCTTTCTTCGGGAGGGGGAGCTGTTTTTT. Protein: CASSFLREGELFF.

This clonotype has a handful of counts. The genes are TRBV4-2 and TRBJ2-5; D unresolved. Germline V gene lookup returns CDR1 LGHNA and CDR2 YNFKEQ. The length of the CDR3 is 13 residues. Deletions cut 4 bases from V and 1 base from J, with 7 bases between. CDR3 sequence reads: CASSRGSQETQYF. CDR3 nucleotides: TGTGCCAGCAGCCGGGGATCCCAAGAGACCCAGTACTTC.

This clonotype was observed at least ten times. J is TRBJ2-2 and V is TRBV12-3 or TRBV12-4; D is uncertain. This CDR3 comprises 12 residues. V lost 6 bases to trimming and J lost 3 bases, with 5 bases between them. CDR3 amino acids: CASSPYTGELFF. The CDR3 coding sequence is TGTGCCAGCAGCCCTTACACCGGGGAGCTGTTTTTT.

The sample holds a few counts of this clonotype. The chain couples TRBV7-8 to TRBJ2-3; a possible D gene is TRBD2 (6 bases). The CDR3 sequence is 14 residues long. Germline assignment: CDR1 SGHVS and CDR2 FQNEAQ. Trimming removed 5 bases from V and 4 bases from J, with 13 bases in between. This CDR3 reads CASSRGVASDTQYF. The CDR3 DNA reads as TGTGCCAGCAGCCGCGGGGTAGCGTCAGATACGCAGTATTTT. The variable domain in full, completed from reference TRBV7-8 and TRBJ2-3, reads GAGVSQSPRYKVAKRGQDVALRCDPISGHVSLFWYQQALGQGPEFLTYFQNEAQLDKSGLPSDRFFAERPEGSVSTLKIQRTQQEDSAVYLCASSRGVASDTQYFGPGTRLTVL.

This sequence joins TRBV4-1 and TRBJ2-7, with 12 bases that match TRBD2. Germline assignment: CDR1 MGHRA and CDR2 YSYEKL. The CDR3 is 18 amino acids. The trim removed 0 bases at V and 2 bases at J, leaving 8 bases unmatched. The CDR3 loop is CASSQEVTSGRSPYEQYF. The CDR3 DNA reads as TGCGCCAGCAGCCAAGAGGTGACTAGCGGGAGAAGCCCCTACGAGCAGTACTTC.